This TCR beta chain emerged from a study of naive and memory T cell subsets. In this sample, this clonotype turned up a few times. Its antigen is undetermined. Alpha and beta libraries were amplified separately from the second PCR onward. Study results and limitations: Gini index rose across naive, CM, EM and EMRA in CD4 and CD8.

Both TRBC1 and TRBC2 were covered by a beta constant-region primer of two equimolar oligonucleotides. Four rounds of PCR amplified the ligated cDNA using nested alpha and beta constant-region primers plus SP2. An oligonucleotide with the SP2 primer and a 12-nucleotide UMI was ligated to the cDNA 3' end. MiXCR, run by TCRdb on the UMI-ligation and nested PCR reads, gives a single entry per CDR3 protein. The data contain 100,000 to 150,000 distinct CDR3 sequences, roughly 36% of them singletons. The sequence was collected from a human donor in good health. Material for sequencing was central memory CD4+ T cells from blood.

The CDR3 spells CASSLTGATTEAFF. CDR3 nucleotides: TGTGCCAGCAGCTTAACAGGGGCGACCACTGAAGCTTTCTTT. The genes are TRBV11-3 and TRBJ1-1, with TRBD1 identical over 7 bases. The V gene's germline CDR1 is SGHNT and CDR2 YENEEA. CDR3 length: 14 amino acids. The trim removed 2 bases at V and 4 bases at J, leaving 4 bases unmatched.